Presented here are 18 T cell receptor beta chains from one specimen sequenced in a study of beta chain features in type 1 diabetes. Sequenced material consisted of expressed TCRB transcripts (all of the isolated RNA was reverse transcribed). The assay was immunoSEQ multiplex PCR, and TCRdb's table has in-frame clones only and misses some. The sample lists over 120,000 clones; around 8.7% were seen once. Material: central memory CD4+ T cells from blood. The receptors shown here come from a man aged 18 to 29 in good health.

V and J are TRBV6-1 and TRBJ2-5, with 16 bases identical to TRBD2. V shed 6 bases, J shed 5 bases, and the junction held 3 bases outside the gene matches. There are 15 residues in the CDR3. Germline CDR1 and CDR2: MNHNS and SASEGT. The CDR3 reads CASRPGLAGGETQYF. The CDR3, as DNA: TGTGCCAGCAGACCGGGACTAGCGGGGGGGGAGACCCAGTACTTC.

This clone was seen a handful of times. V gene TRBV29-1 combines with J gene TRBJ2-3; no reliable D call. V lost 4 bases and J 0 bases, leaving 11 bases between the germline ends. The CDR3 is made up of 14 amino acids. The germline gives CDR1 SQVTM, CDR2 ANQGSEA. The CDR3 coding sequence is TGCAGCGTTGGAGGCGGAACTAGCACAGATACGCAGTATTTT. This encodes CSVGGGTSTDTQYF.

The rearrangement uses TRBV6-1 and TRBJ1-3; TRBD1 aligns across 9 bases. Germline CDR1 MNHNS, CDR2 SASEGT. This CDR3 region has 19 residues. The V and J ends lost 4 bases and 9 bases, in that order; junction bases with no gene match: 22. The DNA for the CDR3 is TGTGCCAGCAGTGGCAGTAGGAGCTTAGGACAGGGGCTTCGTGGCACCATATATTTT. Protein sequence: CASSGSRSLGQGLRGTIYF.

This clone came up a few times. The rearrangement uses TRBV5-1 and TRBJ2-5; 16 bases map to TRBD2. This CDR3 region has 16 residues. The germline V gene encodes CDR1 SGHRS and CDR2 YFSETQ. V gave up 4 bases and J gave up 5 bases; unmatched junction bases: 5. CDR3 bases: TGCGCCAGCAGCATACCGGGACTAGCGGGGGGGGAGACCCAGTACTTC. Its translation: CASSIPGLAGGETQYF.

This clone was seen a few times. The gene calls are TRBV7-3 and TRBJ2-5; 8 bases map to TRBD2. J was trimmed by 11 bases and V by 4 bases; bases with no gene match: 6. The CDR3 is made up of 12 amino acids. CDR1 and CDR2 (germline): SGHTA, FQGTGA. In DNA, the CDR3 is TGTGCCAGCAGCTCCGGGGGGGGTTGGCAGTACTTC. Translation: CASSSGGGWQYF.

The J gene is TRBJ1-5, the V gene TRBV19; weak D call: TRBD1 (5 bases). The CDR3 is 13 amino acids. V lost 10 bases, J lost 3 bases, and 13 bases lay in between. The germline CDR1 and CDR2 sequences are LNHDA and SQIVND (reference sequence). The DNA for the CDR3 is TGTGCCACTGCTGACAGACCCAATCAGCCCCAGCATTTT. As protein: CATADRPNQPQHF.

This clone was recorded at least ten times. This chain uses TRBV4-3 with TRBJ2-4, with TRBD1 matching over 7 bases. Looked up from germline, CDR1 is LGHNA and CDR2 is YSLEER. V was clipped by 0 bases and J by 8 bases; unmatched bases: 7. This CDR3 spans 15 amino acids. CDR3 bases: TGCGCCAGCAGCCAAGAATACAACAGGGGTGACATTCAGTACTTC. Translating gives CASSQEYNRGDIQYF.

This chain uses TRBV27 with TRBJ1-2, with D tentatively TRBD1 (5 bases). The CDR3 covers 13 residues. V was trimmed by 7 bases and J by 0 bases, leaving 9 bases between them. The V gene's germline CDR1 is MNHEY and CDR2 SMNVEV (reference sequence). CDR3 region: CASKGAANYGYTF. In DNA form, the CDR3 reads TGTGCCAGCAAAGGGGCCGCTAACTATGGCTACACCTTC.

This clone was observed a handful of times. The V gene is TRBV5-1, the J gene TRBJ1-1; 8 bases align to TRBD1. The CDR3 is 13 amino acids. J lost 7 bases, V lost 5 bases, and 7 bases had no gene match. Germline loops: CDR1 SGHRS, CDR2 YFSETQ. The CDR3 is CASRDREDGEAFF. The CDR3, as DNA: TGCGCCAGCAGGGACAGGGAAGATGGTGAAGCTTTCTTT.

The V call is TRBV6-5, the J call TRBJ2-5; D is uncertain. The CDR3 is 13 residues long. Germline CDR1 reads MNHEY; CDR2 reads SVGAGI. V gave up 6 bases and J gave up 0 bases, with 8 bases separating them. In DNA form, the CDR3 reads TGTGCCAGCAGGTCGAACTACCAAGAGACCCAGTACTTC. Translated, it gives CASRSNYQETQYF.

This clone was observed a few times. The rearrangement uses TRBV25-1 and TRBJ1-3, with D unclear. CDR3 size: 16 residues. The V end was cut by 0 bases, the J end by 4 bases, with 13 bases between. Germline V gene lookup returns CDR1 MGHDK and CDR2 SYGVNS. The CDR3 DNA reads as TGTGCCAGCAGTGAATATATTGGAGGGTCCGGAAACACCATATATTTT. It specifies CASSEYIGGSGNTIYF. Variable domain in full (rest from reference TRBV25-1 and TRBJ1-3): EADIYQTPRYLVIGTGKKITLECSQTMGHDKMYWYQQDPGMELHLIHYSYGVNSTEKGDLSSESTVSRIRTEHFPLTLESARPSHTSQYLCASSEYIGGSGNTIYFGEGSWLTVV.

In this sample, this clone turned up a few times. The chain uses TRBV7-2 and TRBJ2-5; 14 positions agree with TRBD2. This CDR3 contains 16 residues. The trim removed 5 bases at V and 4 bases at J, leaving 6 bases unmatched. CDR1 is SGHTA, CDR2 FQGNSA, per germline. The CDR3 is CASSERLAGGLETQYF. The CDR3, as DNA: TGTGCCAGCAGCGAGCGACTAGCGGGGGGGCTAGAGACCCAGTACTTC.

CDR3 bases: TGTGCCAGCAGCCAAGAGTATTTACAGGGTGGCCAGCCCCAGCATTTT. Amino acid sequence: CASSQEYLQGGQPQHF. The chain recombines TRBV4-2 with TRBJ1-5; tentative D call: TRBD1 (6 bases). CDR1 and CDR2 (germline): LGHNA, YNFKEQ. V lost 0 bases to trimming and J lost 7 bases, with 16 bases between them. The CDR3 contains 16 residues.

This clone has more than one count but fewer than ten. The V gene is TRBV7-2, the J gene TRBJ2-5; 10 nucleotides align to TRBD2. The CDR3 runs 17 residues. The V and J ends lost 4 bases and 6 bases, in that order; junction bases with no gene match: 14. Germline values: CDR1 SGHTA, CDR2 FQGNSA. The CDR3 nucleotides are TGTGCCAGCAGCTCGTCGTCAAGCGGGGGGGCTGGGAAGACCCAGTACTTC. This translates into CASSSSSSGGAGKTQYF.

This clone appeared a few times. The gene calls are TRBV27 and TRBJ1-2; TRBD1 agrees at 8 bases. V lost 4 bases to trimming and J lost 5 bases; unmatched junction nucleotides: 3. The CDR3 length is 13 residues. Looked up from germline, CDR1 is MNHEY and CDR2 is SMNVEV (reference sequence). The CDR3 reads CASSSRQGYGYTF. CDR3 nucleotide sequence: TGTGCCAGCAGTTCACGACAGGGGTATGGCTACACCTTC.

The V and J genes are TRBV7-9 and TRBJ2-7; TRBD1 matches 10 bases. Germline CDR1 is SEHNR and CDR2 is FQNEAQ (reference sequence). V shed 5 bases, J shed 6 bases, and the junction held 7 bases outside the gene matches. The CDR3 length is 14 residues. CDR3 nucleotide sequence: TGTGCCAGCAGCCGCTTGACAGGGGGCGCCGAGCAGTACTTC. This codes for CASSRLTGGAEQYF.

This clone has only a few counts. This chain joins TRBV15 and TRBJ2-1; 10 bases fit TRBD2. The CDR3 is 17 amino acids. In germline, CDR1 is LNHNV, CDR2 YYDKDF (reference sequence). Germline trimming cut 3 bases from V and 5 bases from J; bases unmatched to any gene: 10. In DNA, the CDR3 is TGTGCCACCAGCAGCCCTCAACTAGCGGGGACCCACAATGAGCAGTTCTTC. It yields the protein CATSSPQLAGTHNEQFF.

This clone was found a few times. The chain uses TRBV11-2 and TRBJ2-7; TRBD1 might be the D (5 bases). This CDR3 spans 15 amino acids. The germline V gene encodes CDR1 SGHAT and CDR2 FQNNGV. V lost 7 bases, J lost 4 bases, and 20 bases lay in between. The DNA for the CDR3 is TGTGCCAGCAACTCCGGGTTAGGGGCAGGGTACGAGCAGTACTTC. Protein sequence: CASNSGLGAGYEQYF.